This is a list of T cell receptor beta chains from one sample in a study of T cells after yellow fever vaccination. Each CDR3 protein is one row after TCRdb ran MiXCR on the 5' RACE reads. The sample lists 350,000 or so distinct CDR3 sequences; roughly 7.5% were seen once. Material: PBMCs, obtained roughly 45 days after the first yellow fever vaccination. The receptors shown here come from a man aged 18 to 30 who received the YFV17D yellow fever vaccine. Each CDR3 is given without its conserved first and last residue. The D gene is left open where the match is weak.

ASSQDRQTPRTQY	-	TRBJ2-5	TRBV4-3
ASSPGPSANIQY	-	TRBJ2-4	TRBV5-1
ASRGRQGRGEKLF	TRBD1	TRBJ1-4	TRBV19
ASSRDYIFEQY	TRBD2	TRBJ2-7	TRBV7-2
ASSLGTSRYEQY	TRBD2	TRBJ2-7	TRBV27
ASSSWDVGDTGELF	-	TRBJ2-2	TRBV6-5
ASSDPGQQETQY	TRBD1	TRBJ2-5	TRBV6-1
ASSVDGYSNQPQH	-	TRBJ1-5	TRBV9
ASSYDGRYGYT	-	TRBJ1-2	TRBV6-5
ASSIRDRGWADTQY	TRBD1	TRBJ2-3	TRBV5-1
ASSRGQGGSGNTIY	TRBD1	TRBJ1-3	TRBV18
ASSRGLSTNEKLF	-	TRBJ1-4	TRBV4-3
ASSEGPNDYNEQF	-	TRBJ2-1	TRBV2
ASSTLRTSARTGIQETQY	TRBD2	TRBJ2-5	TRBV5-1
ASCISNTGELF	-	TRBJ2-2	TRBV5-1
ASSLFSFSRGQNNEQF	TRBD1	TRBJ2-1	TRBV5-1
SVEERRTGRNTGELF	TRBD1	TRBJ2-2	TRBV29-1
ASSGLAYEQF	TRBD2	TRBJ2-1	TRBV19
ASSLKSQGLRSYNSPLH	-	TRBJ1-6	TRBV7-6
ASSLAAVRGRNEQF	TRBD1	TRBJ2-1	TRBV5-4
ACRKLNYNEQF	-	TRBJ2-1	TRBV30
ASPGDEQF	-	TRBJ2-1	TRBV2
ASSLFGPQYNEQF	-	TRBJ2-1	TRBV5-1
ASSQDPDRPRTPLH	TRBD1	TRBJ1-6	TRBV4-3
ASSKGGWRVGGTEAF	-	TRBJ1-1	TRBV21-1
ASSQDPGPGELF	-	TRBJ2-2	TRBV4-3
ASSLVRETQY	-	TRBJ2-5	TRBV7-9
ASSSLTGGPYEQY	TRBD1	TRBJ2-7	TRBV5-1
ASSFGQGLYSPLH	TRBD1	TRBJ1-6	TRBV7-9
ASSPLFGHGYT	-	TRBJ1-2	TRBV4-2